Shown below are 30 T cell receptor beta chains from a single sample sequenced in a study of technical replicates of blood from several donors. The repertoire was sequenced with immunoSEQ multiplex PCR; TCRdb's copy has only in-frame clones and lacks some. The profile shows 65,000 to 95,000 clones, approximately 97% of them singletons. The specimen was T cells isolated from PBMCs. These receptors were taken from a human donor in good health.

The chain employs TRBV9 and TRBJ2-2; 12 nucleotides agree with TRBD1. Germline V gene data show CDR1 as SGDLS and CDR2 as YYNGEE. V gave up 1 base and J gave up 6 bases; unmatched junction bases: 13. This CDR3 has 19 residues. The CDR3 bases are TGTGCCAGCAGCGTATATATCCCTAGGGACAGGGGGCCATCCGGGGAGCTGTTTTTT. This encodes CASSVYIPRDRGPSGELFF.

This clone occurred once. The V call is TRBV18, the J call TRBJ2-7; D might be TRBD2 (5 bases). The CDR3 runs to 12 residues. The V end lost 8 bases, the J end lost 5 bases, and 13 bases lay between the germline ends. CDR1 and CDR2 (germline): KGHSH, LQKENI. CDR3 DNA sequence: TGTGCCAGCCGAGGGATATTGAACGAGCAGTACTTC. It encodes CASRGILNEQYF.

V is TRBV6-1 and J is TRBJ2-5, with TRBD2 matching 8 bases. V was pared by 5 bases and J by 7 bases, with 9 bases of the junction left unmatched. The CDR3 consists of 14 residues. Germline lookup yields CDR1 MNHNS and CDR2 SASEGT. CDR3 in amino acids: CASSTAGGEVTQYF. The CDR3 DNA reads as TGTGCCAGCAGTACGGCGGGGGGAGAAGTGACCCAGTACTTC.

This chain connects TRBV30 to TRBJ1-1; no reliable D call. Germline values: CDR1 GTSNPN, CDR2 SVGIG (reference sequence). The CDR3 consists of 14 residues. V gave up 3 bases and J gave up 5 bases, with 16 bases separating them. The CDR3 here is CAWSPDLQRTEAFF. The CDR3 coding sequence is TGTGCCTGGAGCCCAGACCTCCAGAGGACTGAAGCTTTCTTT.

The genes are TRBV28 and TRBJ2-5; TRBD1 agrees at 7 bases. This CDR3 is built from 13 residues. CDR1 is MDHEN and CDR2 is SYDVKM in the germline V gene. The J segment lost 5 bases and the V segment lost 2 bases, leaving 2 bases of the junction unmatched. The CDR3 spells CASSLTGEETQYF. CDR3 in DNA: TGTGCCAGCAGTTTAACAGGGGAGGAGACCCAGTACTTC.

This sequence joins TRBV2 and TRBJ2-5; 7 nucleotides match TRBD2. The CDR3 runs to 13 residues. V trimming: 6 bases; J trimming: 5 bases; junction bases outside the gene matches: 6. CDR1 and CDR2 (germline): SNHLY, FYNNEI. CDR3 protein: CASRFGLVETQYF. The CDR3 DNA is TGTGCCAGCAGATTTGGACTAGTTGAGACCCAGTACTTC.

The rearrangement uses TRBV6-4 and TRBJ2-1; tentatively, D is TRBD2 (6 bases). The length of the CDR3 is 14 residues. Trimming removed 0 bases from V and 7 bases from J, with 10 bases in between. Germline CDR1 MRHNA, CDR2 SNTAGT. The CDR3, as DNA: TGTGCCAGCAGTGACTCGATTGCGGGGAATGAGCAGTTCTTC. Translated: CASSDSIAGNEQFF.

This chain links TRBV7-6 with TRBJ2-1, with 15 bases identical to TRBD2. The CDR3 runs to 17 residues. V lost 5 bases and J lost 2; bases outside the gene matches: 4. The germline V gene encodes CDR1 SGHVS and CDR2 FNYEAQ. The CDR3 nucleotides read TGTGCCAGCAGCCAAGGGACTAGCGGGGGGACCTACAATGAGCAGTTCTTC. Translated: CASSQGTSGGTYNEQFF.

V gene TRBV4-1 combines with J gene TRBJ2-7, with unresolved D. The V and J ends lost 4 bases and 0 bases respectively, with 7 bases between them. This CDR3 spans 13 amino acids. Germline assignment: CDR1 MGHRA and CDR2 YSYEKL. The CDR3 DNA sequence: TGCGCCAGCAGCCCAAGGAGCTCCTACGAGCAGTACTTC. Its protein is CASSPRSSYEQYF.

CDR3 coding DNA: TGTGCCAGCAGTTTGACATACAGGGGCAGAGATACGCAGTATTTT. Encoded protein: CASSLTYRGRDTQYF. V and J are TRBV28 and TRBJ2-3; 7 bases match TRBD1. The CDR3 runs 15 residues. Trimming cost V 3 bases and J 5 bases; bases outside gene matches: 8. Germline V gives CDR1 MDHEN, CDR2 SYDVKM. The complete variable domain, with remaining parts taken from reference TRBV28 and TRBJ2-3, reads DVKVTQSSRYLVKRTGEKVFLECVQDMDHENMFWYRQDPGLGLRLIYFSYDVKMKEKGDIPEGYSVSREKKERFSLILESASTNQTSMYLCASSLTYRGRDTQYFGPGTRLTVL.

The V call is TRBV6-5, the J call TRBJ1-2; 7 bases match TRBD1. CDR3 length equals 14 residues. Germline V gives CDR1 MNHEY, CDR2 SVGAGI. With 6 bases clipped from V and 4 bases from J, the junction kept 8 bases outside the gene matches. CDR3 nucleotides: TGTGCCAGCAGCCCTTCGAGGGACAGCTATGGCTACACCTTC. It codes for CASSPSRDSYGYTF.

The CDR3 loop is CASTIPTGDGYTF. CDR3 bases: TGTGCCAGTACAATCCCGACAGGGGATGGCTACACCTTC. The V and J genes are TRBV19 and TRBJ1-2; 8 bases align to TRBD1. The V gene end was trimmed by 7 bases and the J gene end by 6 bases; junction bases not matched to a gene: 7. Germline assignment: CDR1 LNHDA and CDR2 SQIVND (reference sequence). The CDR3 loop spans 13 amino acids.

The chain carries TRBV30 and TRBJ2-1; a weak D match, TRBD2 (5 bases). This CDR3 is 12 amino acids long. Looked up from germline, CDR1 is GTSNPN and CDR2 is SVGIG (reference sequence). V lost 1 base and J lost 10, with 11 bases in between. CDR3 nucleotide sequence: TGTGCCTGGAGTGGTCGGACTGTCGAGCAGTTCTTC. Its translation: CAWSGRTVEQFF.

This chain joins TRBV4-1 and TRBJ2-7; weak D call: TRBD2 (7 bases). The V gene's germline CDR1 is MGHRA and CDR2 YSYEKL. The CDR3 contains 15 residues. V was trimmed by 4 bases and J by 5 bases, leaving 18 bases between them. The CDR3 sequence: CASSLRGQGIHEQYF. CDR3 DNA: TGCGCCAGCAGCCTGCGGGGGCAGGGAATCCACGAGCAGTACTTC.

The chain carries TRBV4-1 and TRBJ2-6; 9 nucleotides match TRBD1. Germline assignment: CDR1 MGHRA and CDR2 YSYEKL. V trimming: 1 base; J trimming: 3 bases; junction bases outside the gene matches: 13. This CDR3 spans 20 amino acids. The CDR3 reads CASSQGWGQGYLGGANVLTF. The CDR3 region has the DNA TGCGCCAGCAGCCAAGGATGGGGACAGGGCTATTTGGGTGGGGCCAACGTCCTGACTTTC.

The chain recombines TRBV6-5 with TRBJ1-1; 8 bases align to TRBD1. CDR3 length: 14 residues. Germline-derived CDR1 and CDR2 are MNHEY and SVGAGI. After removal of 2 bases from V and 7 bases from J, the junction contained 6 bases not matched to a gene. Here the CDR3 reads CASSYGTDRGEAFF. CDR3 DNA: TGTGCCAGCAGTTACGGTACAGACAGGGGTGAAGCTTTCTTT.

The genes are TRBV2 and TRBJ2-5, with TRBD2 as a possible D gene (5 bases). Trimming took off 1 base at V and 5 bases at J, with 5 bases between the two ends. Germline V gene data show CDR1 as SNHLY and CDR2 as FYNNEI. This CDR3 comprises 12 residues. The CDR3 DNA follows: TGTGCCAGCAGTGAAGGGAGGGAGACCCAGTACTTC. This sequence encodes CASSEGRETQYF.

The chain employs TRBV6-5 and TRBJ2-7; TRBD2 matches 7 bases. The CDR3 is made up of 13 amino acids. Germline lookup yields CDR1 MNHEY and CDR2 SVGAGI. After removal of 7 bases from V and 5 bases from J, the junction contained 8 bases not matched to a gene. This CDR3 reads CASTQREGHEQYF. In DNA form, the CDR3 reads TGTGCCAGCACCCAAAGGGAGGGGCACGAGCAGTACTTC.

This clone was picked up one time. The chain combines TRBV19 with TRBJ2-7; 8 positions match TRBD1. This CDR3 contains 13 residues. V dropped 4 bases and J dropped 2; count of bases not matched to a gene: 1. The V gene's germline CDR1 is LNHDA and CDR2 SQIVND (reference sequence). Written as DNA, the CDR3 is TGTGCCAGTAGTACACAGGGGGCCTACGAGCAGTACTTC. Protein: CASSTQGAYEQYF.

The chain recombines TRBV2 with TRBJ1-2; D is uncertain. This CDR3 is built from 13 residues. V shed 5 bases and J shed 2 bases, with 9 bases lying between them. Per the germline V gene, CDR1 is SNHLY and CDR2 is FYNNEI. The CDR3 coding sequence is TGTGCCAGCAGTACGGGGTTCAACTATGGCTACACCTTC. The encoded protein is CASSTGFNYGYTF.

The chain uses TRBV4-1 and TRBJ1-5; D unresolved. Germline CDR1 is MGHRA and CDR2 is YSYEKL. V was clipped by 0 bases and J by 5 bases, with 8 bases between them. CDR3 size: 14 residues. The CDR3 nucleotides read TGCGCCAGCAGCCAAGATTTTCGGGATCAGCCCCAGCATTTT. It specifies CASSQDFRDQPQHF.

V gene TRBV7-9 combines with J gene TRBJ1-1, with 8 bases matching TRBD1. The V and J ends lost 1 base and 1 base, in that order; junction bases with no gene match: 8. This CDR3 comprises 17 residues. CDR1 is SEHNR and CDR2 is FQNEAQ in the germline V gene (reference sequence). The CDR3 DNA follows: TGTGCCAGCAGCTTAGATCAGTGGGGACAGGAGAACACTGAAGCTTTCTTT. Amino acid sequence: CASSLDQWGQENTEAFF.

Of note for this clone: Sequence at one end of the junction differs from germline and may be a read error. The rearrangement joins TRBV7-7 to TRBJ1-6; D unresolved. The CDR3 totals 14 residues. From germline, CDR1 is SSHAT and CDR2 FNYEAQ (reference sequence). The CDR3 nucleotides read TGTGCTAGCAGCTTCTCACAGCTTAATTCACCCCTCCACTTT. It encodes CASSFSQLNSPLHF.

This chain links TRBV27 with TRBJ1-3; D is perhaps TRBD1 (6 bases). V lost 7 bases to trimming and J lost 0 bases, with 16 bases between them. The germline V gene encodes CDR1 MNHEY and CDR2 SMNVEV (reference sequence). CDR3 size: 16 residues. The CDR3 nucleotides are TGTGCCAGCACCGGAGGTTGGGGGCACTCTGGAAACACCATATATTTT. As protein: CASTGGWGHSGNTIYF.

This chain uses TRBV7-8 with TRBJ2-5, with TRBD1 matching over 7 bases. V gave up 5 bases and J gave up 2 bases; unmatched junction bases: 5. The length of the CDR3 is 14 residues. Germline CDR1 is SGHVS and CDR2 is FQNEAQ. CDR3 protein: CASSTGQIQETQYF. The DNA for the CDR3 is TGTGCCAGCAGCACGGGACAGATACAAGAGACCCAGTACTTC.

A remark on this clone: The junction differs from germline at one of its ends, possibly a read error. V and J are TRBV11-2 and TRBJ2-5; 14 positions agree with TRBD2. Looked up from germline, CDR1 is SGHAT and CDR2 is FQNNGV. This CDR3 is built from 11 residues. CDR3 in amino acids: CASSSGLAGDF. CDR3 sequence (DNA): TGTGCCAGCAGCTCGGGACTAGCGGGAGACTTC.

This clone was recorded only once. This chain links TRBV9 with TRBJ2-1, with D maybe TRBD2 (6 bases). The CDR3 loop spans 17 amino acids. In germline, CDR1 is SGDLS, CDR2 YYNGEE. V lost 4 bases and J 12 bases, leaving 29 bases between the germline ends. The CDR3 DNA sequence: TGTGCCAGCAGCCAGGACTACCTACAACCTACGGGGCGGGCGCAGTTCTTC. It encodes CASSQDYLQPTGRAQFF.

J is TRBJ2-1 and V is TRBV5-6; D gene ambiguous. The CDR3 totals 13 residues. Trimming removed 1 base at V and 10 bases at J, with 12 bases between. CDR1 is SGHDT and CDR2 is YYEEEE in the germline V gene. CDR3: CASSLLSGMEQFF. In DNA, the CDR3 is TGTGCCAGCAGCTTGCTCTCGGGTATGGAGCAGTTCTTC.

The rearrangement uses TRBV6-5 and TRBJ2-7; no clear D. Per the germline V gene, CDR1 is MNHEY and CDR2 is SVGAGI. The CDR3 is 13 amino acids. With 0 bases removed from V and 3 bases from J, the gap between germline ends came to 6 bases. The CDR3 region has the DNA TGTGCCAGCAGTTACTCGAGCGACTACGAGCAGTACTTC. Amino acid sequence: CASSYSSDYEQYF.

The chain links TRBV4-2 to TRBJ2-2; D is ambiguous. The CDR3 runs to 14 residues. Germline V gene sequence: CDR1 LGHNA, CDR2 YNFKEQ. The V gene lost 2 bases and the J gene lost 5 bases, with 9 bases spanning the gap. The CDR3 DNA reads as TGTGCCAGCAGCCAAATGACAAGTACCGGGGAGCTGTTTTTT. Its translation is CASSQMTSTGELFF.